This entry lists 2 T cell receptor beta chains sequenced from one sample in a study of T-cell memory formation after mild COVID-19. TCRdb recomputed calls from the 5' RACE reads with MiXCR, one row per CDR3 protein. The sample lists approximately 150,000 distinct CDR3 sequences; over 15% were seen once. The sequenced sample was PBMCs or a T cell subset sorted from them (not recorded which). These receptors were collected from an adult woman who had mild COVID-19 (a few samples of this study predate the infection). Cell type and time point are not known.

This sequence joins TRBV7-9 and TRBJ1-6; the D is unclear. Trimming cost V 3 bases and J 9 bases, with 12 bases left between them. Germline CDR1 reads SEHNR; CDR2 reads FQNEAQ (reference sequence). The CDR3 has 14 amino acids. CDR3 sequence: CASSFDTLASPLHF. Here the CDR3 DNA reads TGTGCCAGCAGCTTCGACACGTTGGCTTCACCCCTCCACTTT.

In this sample, this clonotype turned up a few times. The V and J genes are TRBV6-5 and TRBJ1-2, with D uncertain. Between the trimmed V and J ends, which lost 0 bases and 6 bases, there was a span of 8 bases. This CDR3 region has 13 residues. The germline CDR1 and CDR2 sequences are MNHEY and SVGAGI. CDR3 protein: CASSYSDGNGYTF. CDR3 coding DNA: TGTGCCAGCAGTTACTCGGACGGAAATGGCTACACCTTC.